Listed here are 30 T cell receptor beta chains from one sample, sequenced in a study of identical twins. Each CDR3 protein gets one entry after TCRdb re-called the 5' RACE reads with MiXCR. The table records around 530,000 distinct CDR3 sequences, about 16% of them present only once. This sample was also put to use in a study of yellow fever vaccine responses in identical twins.

The sequencing sample was made of CD4+ T cells sorted from blood. These receptors originate from a woman younger than 30 in good health.

The chain combines TRBV6-6 with TRBJ2-7; 7 bases are a match to TRBD1. The CDR3 is 13 residues long. Germline V lookup: CDR1 MNHNY, CDR2 SVGAGI (reference sequence). J lost 3 bases, V lost 7 bases, and 6 bases had no gene match. The CDR3 spells CASNHNRGYEQYF. In DNA, the CDR3 is TGTGCCAGCAATCACAACAGGGGCTACGAGCAGTACTTC.

The V call is TRBV20-1, the J call TRBJ2-3, with TRBD2 as a possible D gene (6 bases). The CDR3 covers 16 residues. V lost 6 bases, J lost 2 bases, and 21 bases lay in between. Germline V gives CDR1 DFQATT, CDR2 SNEGSKA (reference sequence). In DNA, the CDR3 is TGCAGTGCCCTCCAAGTGGGAGGTCTACCCACAGATACGCAGTATTTT. Encoded protein: CSALQVGGLPTDTQYF.

In its sample, this clonotype was seen a few times. V and J are TRBV14 and TRBJ2-3; 14 nucleotides align to TRBD2. J lost 2 bases, V lost 3 bases, and 4 bases had no gene match. The CDR3 length is 17 residues. In germline, CDR1 is SGHDN, CDR2 FVKESK. In DNA form, the CDR3 reads TGTGCCAGCAGCCACCCGGGACTAGCGGGAGCCACAGATACGCAGTATTTT. Protein sequence: CASSHPGLAGATDTQYF.

This chain joins TRBV18 and TRBJ1-6; TRBD1 is a possible D gene (6 bases). The germline V gene has CDR1 KGHSH and CDR2 LQKENI. The CDR3 contains 15 residues. Trimming shortened V by 2 bases and J by 10 bases, and 15 bases separated the two germline ends. CDR3 in amino acids: CASSPAGAVNSPLHF. The CDR3 DNA is TGTGCCAGCTCACCAGCAGGGGCGGTTAACTCACCCCTCCACTTT.

The J gene is TRBJ2-1, the V gene TRBV4-1; possibly TRBD1 for D (6 bases). Germline-derived CDR1 and CDR2 are MGHRA and YSYEKL. With 0 bases removed from V and 8 bases from J, the gap between germline ends came to 14 bases. This CDR3 is 15 amino acids long. The CDR3 reads CASSQDMPGVDEQFF. Here the CDR3 DNA reads TGCGCCAGCAGCCAAGATATGCCAGGGGTCGATGAGCAGTTCTTC.

This rearrangement joins TRBV12-3 or TRBV12-4 to TRBJ2-4; D not resolved. This CDR3 has 14 residues. The V gene lost 2 bases and the J gene lost 0 bases, with 5 bases spanning the gap. DNA of the CDR3: TGTGCCAGCAGTTTACGACTAGCCAAAAACATTCAGTACTTC. Residues: CASSLRLAKNIQYF.

There are a few counts of this clonotype. The chain is built from TRBV20-1 and TRBJ2-1; tentative D call: TRBD2 (6 bases). Germline V gene data show CDR1 as DFQATT and CDR2 as SNEGSKA (reference sequence). CDR3 size: 15 residues. The CDR3 here is CSASRAGLLYNEQFF. The CDR3 nucleotides are TGCAGCGCCTCCCGAGCGGGCCTCCTCTACAATGAGCAGTTCTTC.

The genes are TRBV7-2 and TRBJ2-7; 7 positions match TRBD1. Germline CDR1 SGHTA, CDR2 FQGNSA. Trimming at V came to 5 bases and at J to 6 bases, leaving 10 bases not matched to a gene. This CDR3 spans 14 amino acids. CDR3 region: CASSKDRAFGEQYF. CDR3 nucleotide sequence: TGTGCCAGCAGCAAAGACAGGGCATTCGGCGAGCAGTACTTC.

The gene calls are TRBV28 and TRBJ2-7; TRBD1 agrees at 10 bases. The CDR3 is made up of 15 amino acids. Germline CDR1 reads MDHEN; CDR2 reads SYDVKM. The junction had 16 bases not matched to a gene; V was cut back by 10 bases and J by 7 bases. CDR3: CATKRQGAPSGEQYF. Written as DNA, the CDR3 is TGTGCCACCAAACGACAGGGGGCTCCATCAGGGGAGCAGTACTTC.

This clonotype was recorded many times. The chain links TRBV5-1 to TRBJ2-7; perhaps TRBD2 as D (5 bases). Deletions cut 1 base from V and 3 bases from J, with 11 bases between. The CDR3 totals 14 residues. From germline, CDR1 is SGHRS and CDR2 YFSETQ. The CDR3 spells CASSLNLGSYEQYF. In DNA, the CDR3 is TGCGCCAGCAGCTTGAACTTAGGGAGCTACGAGCAGTACTTC.

A few counts support this clonotype. The gene calls are TRBV2 and TRBJ2-7, with D perhaps TRBD1 (5 bases). The V end was cut by 1 base, the J end by 1 base, with 11 bases between. The CDR3 length is 15 residues. Germline-derived CDR1 and CDR2 are SNHLY and FYNNEI. Here the CDR3 DNA reads TGTGCCAGCAGTGAAGAGGGGATTCGGTCCTACGAGCAGTACTTC. It yields the protein CASSEEGIRSYEQYF. The whole variable domain, filled in from reference TRBV2 and TRBJ2-7, reads EPEVTQTPSHQVTQMGQEVILRCVPISNHLYFYWYRQILGQKVEFLVSFYNNEISEKSEIFDDQFSVERPDGSNFTLKIRSTKLEDSAMYFCASSEEGIRSYEQYFGPGTRLTVT.

This clonotype was detected a few times. This rearrangement joins TRBV12-3 or TRBV12-4 to TRBJ1-1; D is possibly TRBD1 (6 bases). This CDR3 comprises 14 residues. Trimming removed 8 bases at V and 5 bases at J, with 18 bases between. CDR3 DNA: TGTGCCAGCTCCCTGGGGGGGGCAAGTACTGAAGCTTTCTTT. This codes for CASSLGGASTEAFF.

This sequence joins TRBV28 and TRBJ2-2, with D unresolved. The CDR3 covers 15 residues. CDR1 and CDR2 (germline): MDHEN, SYDVKM. V was shortened by 6 bases and J by 3 bases, with 14 bases between the two germline ends. The DNA of the CDR3 is TGTGCCAGCAGGACCCAGAGTCGATACACCGGGGAGCTGTTTTTT. As protein: CASRTQSRYTGELFF. The entire variable domain, with the rest obtained from reference TRBV28 and TRBJ2-2, is as follows: DVKVTQSSRYLVKRTGEKVFLECVQDMDHENMFWYRQDPGLGLRLIYFSYDVKMKEKGDIPEGYSVSREKKERFSLILESASTNQTSMYLCASRTQSRYTGELFFGEGSRLTVL.

This clonotype came up a few times. The chain couples TRBV5-1 to TRBJ2-3; D may be TRBD1 (6 bases). Germline CDR1 SGHRS, CDR2 YFSETQ. The CDR3 is made up of 15 amino acids. V gave up 1 base and J gave up 4 bases, with 13 bases separating them. The CDR3 loop reads CASSLTRTVADTQYF. Here the CDR3 DNA reads TGCGCCAGCAGCTTGACCCGGACAGTGGCAGATACGCAGTATTTT.

This clonotype has a handful of counts. The rearrangement uses TRBV7-9 and TRBJ1-3, with D uncertain. Germline-derived CDR1 and CDR2 are SEHNR and FQNEAQ (reference sequence). Trimming shortened V by 4 bases and J by 3 bases, and 4 bases separated the two germline ends. This CDR3 comprises 12 residues. The CDR3 here is CASSSVGNTIYF. The CDR3 DNA sequence: TGTGCCAGCAGCTCGGTTGGAAACACCATATATTTT.

V usage is TRBV25-1 and J usage is TRBJ1-1; D ambiguous. Deletions cut 6 bases from V and 1 base from J, with 12 bases between. The CDR3 spans 14 residues. Per the germline V gene, CDR1 is MGHDK and CDR2 is SYGVNS. The CDR3 DNA reads as TGTGCCAGCAGGGACGGGATAGGGAACACTGAAGCTTTCTTT. Amino acid sequence: CASRDGIGNTEAFF.

The chain recombines TRBV29-1 with TRBJ2-2, with D possibly matching TRBD2 (5 bases). CDR3 length: 14 amino acids. Germline-derived CDR1 and CDR2 are SQVTM and ANQGSEA. V lost 6 bases and J lost 5, with 16 bases in between. Here the CDR3 DNA reads TGCAGCGTACCGTTGACCGAGCGGACCGGGGAGCTGTTTTTT. This gives the protein CSVPLTERTGELFF.

J is TRBJ2-7 and V is TRBV20-1; D gene uncertain. The CDR3 is 14 amino acids. The V gene's germline CDR1 is DFQATT and CDR2 SNEGSKA (reference sequence). Trimming left V 0 bases short and J 7 bases short, with 16 bases between. The CDR3 here is CSARDLAAAGEQYF. The CDR3 DNA reads TGCAGTGCTAGAGATCTGGCCGCCGCCGGGGAGCAGTACTTC.

The chain couples TRBV27 to TRBJ2-7; D is ambiguous. The germline V gene encodes CDR1 MNHEY and CDR2 SMNVEV (reference sequence). CDR3 length: 14 residues. Between the trimmed V and J ends, which lost 4 bases and 4 bases, there was a span of 14 bases. This chain's CDR3 is CASSWASSPYEQYF. CDR3 nucleotide sequence: TGTGCCAGCAGTTGGGCCTCGTCTCCGTACGAGCAGTACTTC.

V is TRBV20-1 and J is TRBJ2-7; 10 bases map to TRBD2. This CDR3 region has 12 residues. CDR1 and CDR2 (germline): DFQATT, SNEGSKA (reference sequence). V lost 6 bases to trimming and J lost 5 bases; unmatched junction nucleotides: 4. The CDR3 nucleotides are TGCAGTGCGGCCGGGACTAGCGACGAGCAGTACGTC. Translated: CSAAGTSDEQYV.

This clonotype was observed many times. The chain carries TRBV12-3 or TRBV12-4 and TRBJ1-5, with D perhaps TRBD1 (5 bases). V lost 3 bases and J 1 base, leaving 7 bases between the germline ends. The CDR3 has 14 amino acids. The CDR3, as DNA: TGTGCCAGCAGTTTGTCAGGGAGCAATCAGCCCCAGCATTTT. Translating gives CASSLSGSNQPQHF.

On this clonotype: The germline gene is not matched at one end of the junction; a read error may be the cause. The rearrangement joins TRBV28 to TRBJ1-2; D unresolved. The germline V gene has CDR1 MDHEN and CDR2 SYDVKM. The CDR3 length is 17 residues. CDR3 amino acids: CASILEGMAPNNYGYTF. The CDR3 region has the DNA TGTGCCAGCATTTTAGAGGGAATGGCCCCCAATAACTATGGCTACACCTTC.

This clonotype was counted a few times. This chain's CDR3 is CASSFFGLGDEQYV. For the CDR3, the DNA is TGTGCCAGCAGCTTTTTTGGGTTAGGGGACGAGCAGTACGTC. The rearrangement joins TRBV5-6 to TRBJ2-7; tentatively, D is TRBD1 (5 bases). Trimming took 2 bases from V and 5 from J, leaving 14 bases between them. From germline, CDR1 is SGHDT and CDR2 YYEEEE. The CDR3 consists of 14 residues.

This clonotype was found a few times. The rearrangement joins TRBV6-2 or TRBV6-3 to TRBJ2-5, with 7 nucleotides matching TRBD1. CDR1 is MNHEY, CDR2 SVGEGT, per germline. The CDR3 covers 15 residues. With V trimmed by 5 bases and J by 6 bases, 12 bases remained unmatched. DNA of the CDR3: TGTGCCAGCAGTCCCGCAGGGGGTAGATCGAAGACCCAGTACTTC. Protein sequence: CASSPAGGRSKTQYF.

In this sample, this clonotype turned up a few times. The chain joins TRBV29-1 to TRBJ1-2; 8 nucleotides match TRBD1. V shed 3 bases and J 6 bases; nucleotides not matched to a gene: 6. In germline, CDR1 is SQVTM, CDR2 ANQGSEA. The CDR3 runs 13 residues. Here the CDR3 reads CSVEVPGGDGYTF. The CDR3 nucleotides are TGCAGCGTTGAGGTCCCAGGGGGCGATGGCTACACCTTC.

This clonotype was seen more than once but under ten times. V gene TRBV5-1 combines with J gene TRBJ2-2, with D possibly TRBD2 on 6 matching bases. CDR1 is SGHRS and CDR2 is YFSETQ in the germline V gene. V dropped 5 bases and J dropped 5 bases, with 10 bases sitting between them. The CDR3 totals 13 residues. The CDR3 DNA reads TGCGCCAGCAGAAACGGGGGAACCGGGGAGCTGTTTTTT. Translation: CASRNGGTGELFF.

V gene TRBV29-1 combines with J gene TRBJ2-3; 8 bases align to TRBD2. V lost 6 bases and J lost 6; bases outside the gene matches: 17. The CDR3 consists of 16 residues. Germline-derived CDR1 and CDR2 are SQVTM and ANQGSEA. In DNA, the CDR3 is TGCAGCGTCCAGCCAGGAGCGGGGGTATTGGGGGATACGCAGTATTTT. This gives the protein CSVQPGAGVLGDTQYF.

This clonotype was observed a handful of times. The V gene is TRBV19, the J gene TRBJ2-1; 8 bases are shared with TRBD2. Germline CDR1 reads LNHDA; CDR2 reads SQIVND (reference sequence). V was clipped by 4 bases and J by 9 bases; unmatched bases: 8. The CDR3 covers 14 residues. CDR3 loop: CASSRVAGSGEQFF. The CDR3 region has the DNA TGTGCCAGTAGTAGGGTAGCGGGAAGTGGTGAGCAGTTCTTC.

This clonotype was counted a few times. The chain is built from TRBV6-1 and TRBJ2-1, with 7 bases that match TRBD2. The CDR3 length is 16 residues. The ends lost 5 bases at V and 0 bases at J; junction bases unmatched: 7. Germline lookup yields CDR1 MNHNS and CDR2 SASEGT. CDR3 sequence: CASSPPGGSSYNEQFF. CDR3 nucleotide sequence: TGTGCCAGCAGTCCCCCCGGGGGGAGCTCCTACAATGAGCAGTTCTTC.

This rearrangement joins TRBV5-5 to TRBJ1-4; 7 bases line up with TRBD1. Per germline, CDR1 SGHKS and CDR2 YYEKEE (reference sequence). This CDR3 comprises 15 residues. With 5 bases clipped from V and 7 bases from J, the junction kept 11 bases outside the gene matches. Written as DNA, the CDR3 is TGTGCCAGCAGTCCCCGGACAGGAATTGGTGAAAAACTGTTTTTT. Protein: CASSPRTGIGEKLFF.